This entry is about one T cell receptor (beta chain). Its antigen target is currently unknown. No clone much larger than this one lies a single base away; base qualities are absent. Using the deep immunoSEQ assay, TCR CDR3 regions were amplified from genomic DNA by multiplex PCR. Genomic DNA extracted from each cell subset was distributed evenly over all wells of several immunoSEQ 96-well plates, and each plate served as one replicate. Each replicate PCR for sorted subsets received about 200 ng genomic DNA, equal to around 32,000 T cell genomes. Purified libraries were quantified with a Qubit 3.0 fluorometer, sized on a Bioanalyzer 2100, and re-quantified with the KAPA Library Quantification kit. Every immunoSEQ 96-well plate was sequenced on a dedicated single-read 150-cycle Illumina NextSeq 550 flow cell. From the authors' description of their analysis: The immunoSEQ output contained only junctional sequences without quality scores, so filtering could not match that applied to full-length reads. To assign V/J genes and CDR3, sequences were annotated against IMGT germline references using PyIR, a Python wrapper for IgBLAST v1.9. Reads with weak V/J assignments (E-value above 1e-6), missing CDR3, stop codons, out-of-frame junctions, or ambiguous translated residues were removed. V3J clonotypes were defined as sequences sharing an identical inferred V gene, J gene, and CDR3 amino acid sequence. Percentage overlap between repertoires was computed as shared unique clonotypes divided by the size of the smaller repertoire. Repertoire richness was assessed with RTK rarefaction, the Chao1 estimator, and Recon v2.1 estimates of unobserved clonotypes. OLGA was used to compute generation probabilities for all TCRbeta clonotypes that the gDNA method yielded from a few donors. The table was pulled from immuneACCESS by TCRdb, which kept in-frame rearrangements only. Such tables lose some clones; where checked, under half of the loss comes from unresolved V genes, and the rest has no known cause. That table furnishes V, J and clone size, whereas the DNA furnished D and trimming. This sample gives 2 million to 2.5 million clones in total; approximately 95% of them show up just once. Less than 0.15% of the sample is taken by the ten largest.

This sample is drawn from a study of shared clonotypes between healthy human individuals (dated by TCRdb to 2018 to 2020). The study in broad terms: The cohort comprised two women and a few men aged 18 to 49 years. For each donor, CD4 naive and CD4 memory were each given three plates, CD8 naive was given two plates, and CD8 memory was given one plate. Different laboratories and diverse techniques were used to prepare libraries and sequence TCR repertoires, to increase sequencing depth and limit assay-specific biases. Per donor, leukapheresis produced somewhere between about 0.85 and 8.9 billion PBMCs. To estimate repertoire size and how much clonotypes are shared between individuals, the study performed deep sequencing of blood TCR repertoires from 4 to 6 healthy adults. The paper's findings and limits, for the study overall: Pairwise subsampling indicated that sequencing depth was expected to affect the degree of clonotype sharing among donors. Compared with non-shared clonotypes, the clonotypes found in all four sorted-subset donors had higher generation probabilities. Only blood was sampled, and tissue TCR repertoires likely differ from those in blood. Naive subsets generally had larger estimated clonotype richness than memory subsets did. Even with the large sequencing depth, rarefaction of the sorted-subset datasets indicated that sequencing was incomplete. Because the study included only a small number of donors, the genetic and exposure-history diversity represented was limited. About 5% of naive CD4, around 3.5% of naive CD8, around 2.3% of memory CD4, and about 0.4% of memory CD8 clonotypes were shared across a handful of donors.

The germline V gene sets CDR1 to ENHRY and CDR2 to SYGVKD. V is cut by 7 bases and J by 6 bases, and the space between the germline ends is 15 bases. The CDR3 starts with the cysteine, ends with the phenylalanine, and has 14 residues. The DNA shown is the 42-base CDR3, in frame from base 1. The donors were healthy, HIV-negative adults who had no recently reported acute infections or vaccinations. Every donor was a Caucasian adult living in Nashville, Tennessee, USA. CD4+ T cells were enriched by magnetic negative selection; naive cells were then positively selected on CD45RA, and the negative fraction formed the memory subset. After blood collection by leukapheresis, PBMCs were isolated using Ficoll-Histopaque density gradient centrifugation and then cryopreserved in the vapor phase of liquid nitrogen. Analytical flow cytometry was used to check the purity and quantity of each magnetically sorted T cell population. Genomic DNA was isolated from each sorted fraction and quantified by UV absorbance on a Nanodrop 2000c.

The sample consisted of naive CD4+ T cells sorted from blood. Per the publication, the cell subset or site label means: CD45RA+ positively selected. The chain joins TRBV10-3 to TRBJ2-2, with the D gene not confidently named. The sequence derives from a man aged 18-30 years in good health. The nucleotides read TGTGCCATCAAGCAAGTCAAAGATTCCGGGGAGCTGTTTTTT. The encoded protein is CAIKQVKDSGELFF.